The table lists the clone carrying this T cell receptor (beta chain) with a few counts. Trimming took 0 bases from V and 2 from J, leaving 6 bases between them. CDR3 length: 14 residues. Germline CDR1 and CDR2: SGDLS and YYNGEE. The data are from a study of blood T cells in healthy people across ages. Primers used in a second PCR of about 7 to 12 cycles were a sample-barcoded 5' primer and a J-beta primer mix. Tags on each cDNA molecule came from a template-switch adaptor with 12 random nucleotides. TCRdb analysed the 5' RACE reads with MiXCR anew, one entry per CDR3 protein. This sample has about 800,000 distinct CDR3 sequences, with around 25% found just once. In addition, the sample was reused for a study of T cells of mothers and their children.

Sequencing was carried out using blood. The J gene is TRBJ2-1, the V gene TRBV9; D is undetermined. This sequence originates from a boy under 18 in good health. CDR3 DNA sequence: TGTGCCAGCAGCGTAGTGGATACCTACAATGAGCAGTTCTTC. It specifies CASSVVDTYNEQFF.